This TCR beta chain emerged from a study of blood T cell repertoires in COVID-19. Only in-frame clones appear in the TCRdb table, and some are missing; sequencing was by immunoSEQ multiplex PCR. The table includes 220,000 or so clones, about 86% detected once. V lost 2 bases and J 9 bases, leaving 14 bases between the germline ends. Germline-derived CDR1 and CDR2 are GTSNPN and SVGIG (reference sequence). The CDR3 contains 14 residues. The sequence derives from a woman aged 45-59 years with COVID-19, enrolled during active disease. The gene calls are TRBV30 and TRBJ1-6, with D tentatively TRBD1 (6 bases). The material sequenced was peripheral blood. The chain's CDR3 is CAWSRTVDGSPLHF. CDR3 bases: TGTGCCTGGAGTCGGACAGTCGACGGTTCACCCCTCCACTTT.